This T cell receptor beta chain appears in the sequencing data of a study of shared T cell receptors in the human thymus. From germline, CDR1 is SGHDN and CDR2 FVKESK. This CDR3 region has 13 residues. Trimming removed 3 bases from V and 3 bases from J, with 9 bases in between. This table comes from immunoSEQ multiplex PCR, and its TCRdb copy is limited to in-frame clones, with some not included. Of roughly 500,000 clones detected, 75% to 80% appear once; the ten largest clones hold roughly 0.013%. The sample was also linked to a second study, of human thymus T cells. That work adds: Corrective surgery for congenital heart defects was being performed on the healthy Finnish infants who were the donors. Thymus was obtained from resections taken during corrective heart surgery.

This TCR was sampled from a boy under two years old with a congenital heart defect. The J gene is TRBJ2-7, the V gene TRBV14, with a weak D call TRBD1 (5 bases). The sequenced sample consisted of thymocytes. The CDR3 sequence is CASSHRVSYEQYF. In DNA form, the CDR3 reads TGTGCCAGCAGCCACAGGGTAAGCTACGAGCAGTACTTC.